These 10 T cell receptor beta chains came from one sample sequenced in a study of cytomegalovirus exposure and HLA in healthy donors listed by TCRdb under 2017. Library generation was performed with the immunoSEQ multiplex PCR assay. Entries here come from immuneACCESS through TCRdb and include only in-frame sequences with V and J called. Some clones fail to appear in such tables; in the studies checked, an unresolved V gene covers under half of the shortfall, and the cause of the remainder is unknown. In all, the sample holds around 240,000 clones, and around 90% of those were seen once. The ten largest clonotypes hold 0.37% of the sample. Sequencing was carried out using PBMCs. Receptor source: a woman younger than 30 in good health and CMV-seronegative.

The chain recombines TRBV6-4 with TRBJ2-1, with D tentatively TRBD1 (6 bases). The CDR3 has 15 residues. Germline values: CDR1 MRHNA, CDR2 SNTAGT. V lost 2 bases to trimming and J lost 6 bases, with 14 bases between them. CDR3 in amino acids: CASSDVQGYGNEQFF. The DNA of the CDR3 is TGTGCCAGCAGTGACGTGCAGGGGTATGGCAATGAGCAGTTCTTC.

V and J are TRBV5-4 and TRBJ1-1, with D possibly matching TRBD1 (5 bases). With 3 bases removed from V and 0 bases from J, the gap between germline ends came to 9 bases. The CDR3 spans 14 residues. Germline-derived CDR1 and CDR2 are SGHNT and YYREEE (reference sequence). The CDR3 coding sequence is TGTGCCAGCAGCTACCCGACAGTGAACACTGAAGCTTTCTTT. Translated: CASSYPTVNTEAFF. Complete variable domain (other parts from reference TRBV5-4 and TRBJ1-1): ETGVTQSPTHLIKTRGQQVTLRCSSQSGHNTVSWYQQALGQGPQFIFQYYREEENGRGNFPPRFSGLQFPNYSSELNVNALELDDSALYLCASSYPTVNTEAFFGQGTRLTVV.

V usage is TRBV7-9 and J usage is TRBJ2-7, with 7 bases that match TRBD1. This CDR3 comprises 14 residues. The V gene end was trimmed by 4 bases and the J gene end by 5 bases; junction bases not matched to a gene: 8. From germline, CDR1 is SEHNR and CDR2 FQNEAQ (reference sequence). DNA for the CDR3: TGTGCCAGCAGCTCCGACAGGGCGAGCCACGAGCAGTACTTC. It translates to CASSSDRASHEQYF. The full variable domain, completed using reference TRBV7-9 and TRBJ2-7, is DTGVSQNPRHKITKRGQNVTFRCDPISEHNRLYWYRQTLGQGPEFLTYFQNEAQLEKSRLLSDRFSAERPKGSFSTLEIQRTEQGDSAMYLCASSSDRASHEQYFGPGTRLTVT.

The gene calls are TRBV7-8 and TRBJ1-1; no reliable D call. V lost 5 bases and J lost 0, with 13 bases in between. Germline CDR1 reads SGHVS; CDR2 reads FQNEAQ. CDR3 size: 15 residues. The CDR3 region is CASSAPFTMNTEAFF. The CDR3 DNA follows: TGTGCCAGCAGCGCGCCGTTTACGATGAACACTGAAGCTTTCTTT.

This chain uses TRBV18 with TRBJ1-5; possible D gene TRBD1, 5 bases. Per germline, CDR1 KGHSH and CDR2 LQKENI. The length of the CDR3 is 15 residues. The ends were cut back, 2 bases at V and 2 bases at J, with 10 bases in the middle. The CDR3 region has the DNA TGTGCCAGCTCACCAGCGGGGGAGGGCAATCAGCCCCAGCATTTT. Translated, it gives CASSPAGEGNQPQHF.

This chain uses TRBV5-8 with TRBJ2-4; D gene uncertain. Trimming pared 4 bases from V and 8 bases from J, leaving 16 bases between. CDR1 and CDR2 (germline): SGHTS, YDEGEE. The CDR3 consists of 14 residues. For the CDR3, the DNA is TGTGCCAGCAGCCCCGACACTTCCCCCCACATTCAGTACTTC. Protein product: CASSPDTSPHIQYF.

The sample holds one count of this clone. The chain links TRBV27 to TRBJ2-3; TRBD2 agrees at 7 bases. With V trimmed by 5 bases and J by 1 base, 12 bases remained unmatched. In germline, CDR1 is MNHEY, CDR2 SMNVEV (reference sequence). This CDR3 spans 17 amino acids. For the CDR3, the DNA is TGTGCCAGCAGTCCGGGTGGGCGGGGGACCGGCACAGATACGCAGTATTTT. As protein: CASSPGGRGTGTDTQYF.

The V gene is TRBV5-1, the J gene TRBJ1-3; 7 bases agree with TRBD1. Germline CDR1 reads SGHRS; CDR2 reads YFSETQ. V lost 1 base and J lost 3; bases outside the gene matches: 1. The CDR3 is made up of 14 amino acids. CDR3 in DNA: TGCGCCAGCAGCTTGACAGGGGATGGAAACACCATATATTTT. Translated, it gives CASSLTGDGNTIYF.

V gene TRBV10-3 combines with J gene TRBJ2-3, with 11 bases fitting TRBD1. The CDR3 runs 15 residues. V was pared by 0 bases and J by 6 bases, with 2 bases of the junction left unmatched. CDR1 and CDR2 (germline): ENHRY, SYGVKD. CDR3 coding DNA: TGTGCCATCAGTGAGTCCCGGGACAGGGGGGATACGCAGTATTTT. It is translated as CAISESRDRGDTQYF.

This chain connects TRBV6-5 to TRBJ2-2; possibly TRBD2 for D (5 bases). V was shortened by 4 bases and J by 5 bases, with 17 bases between the two germline ends. The germline V gene encodes CDR1 MNHEY and CDR2 SVGAGI. CDR3 length equals 16 residues. CDR3 bases: TGTGCCAGCAGTTTAACCCATCGGGGTCGAACCGGGGAGCTGTTTTTT. It is translated as CASSLTHRGRTGELFF.